Included here is one T cell receptor beta chain sequence, with context. The antigen is not known. The record originates from a study of vaccination and CD4 T cells after COVID-19. J lost 2 bases, V lost 4 bases, and 5 bases had no gene match. CDR3 length: 16 amino acids. Germline CDR1 reads KGHDR; CDR2 reads SFDVKD. Treatment: roughly 10-day PBMC culture with coronavirus spike peptide pools or control peptides (ViraFEST assay). ViraFEST stimulated the growth of antigen-specific T cells using peptide pools and subsequently profiled their TCRs by sequencing. Fresh replacement IL-2 medium substituted for half the medium on days 3 and 7. The Oncomine TCR Beta short-read assay was applied to DNA of cultured CD4+ T cells. TCRdb fed the PCR reads into MiXCR, producing one record per CDR3 protein. The sample consists of tens of thousands of distinct CDR3 sequences, 30% to 45% of them appearing once.

The source of this sequence is a human donor who had recovered from COVID-19. The J gene is TRBJ2-3, the V gene TRBV24-1, with 10 bases fitting TRBD2. The input for sequencing was CD4+ T cells from blood, cultured in vitro, taken before SARS-CoV-2 vaccination. CDR3 in DNA: TGTGCCACCAGTGACCGGACTAGCGGAAACACAGATACGCAGTATTTT. It yields the protein CATSDRTSGNTDTQYF.